This TCR beta chain was profiled in a study of blood T cell repertoires in COVID-19. Overall study context: Researchers got acute and convalescent COVID-19 samples from the United States, Italy and Spain.

Original methodology: Nucleated cell counts were estimated from reference gene primer amplification. The repertoire was sequenced with immunoSEQ multiplex PCR; TCRdb's copy has only in-frame clones and lacks some. Clone size and V and J calls were adopted from that table, with D and trimming inferred from the DNA. The sample contains about 43,000 clones, almost 85% of which appear only once. The CDR3 totals 14 residues. CDR1 and CDR2 from the germline V gene are MNHNY and SVGAGI (reference sequence). The trim removed 3 bases at V and 3 bases at J, leaving 2 bases unmatched. The sequencing sample was made of peripheral blood. The chain joins TRBV6-6 to TRBJ1-1; 9 bases are a match to TRBD1. This sequence was found in an older woman with acute or convalescent COVID-19. The CDR3 is CASSYGDRDTEAFF. CDR3 nucleotides: TGTGCCAGCAGTTATGGGGACAGGGACACTGAAGCTTTCTTT.